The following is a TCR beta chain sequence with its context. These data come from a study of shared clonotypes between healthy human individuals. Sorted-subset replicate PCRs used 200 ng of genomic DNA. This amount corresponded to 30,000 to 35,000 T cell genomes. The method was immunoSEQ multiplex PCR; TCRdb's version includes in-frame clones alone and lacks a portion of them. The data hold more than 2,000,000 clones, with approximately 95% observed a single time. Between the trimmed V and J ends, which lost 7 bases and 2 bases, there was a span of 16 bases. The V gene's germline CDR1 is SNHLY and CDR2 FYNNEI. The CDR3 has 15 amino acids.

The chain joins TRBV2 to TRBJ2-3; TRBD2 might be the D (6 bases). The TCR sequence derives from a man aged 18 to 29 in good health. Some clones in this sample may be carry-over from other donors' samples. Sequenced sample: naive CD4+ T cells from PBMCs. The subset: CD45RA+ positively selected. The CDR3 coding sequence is TGTGCCAGCACCCTGGCGGGATTCAACACAGATACGCAGTATTTT. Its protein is CASTLAGFNTDTQYF.